The 24 T cell receptor beta chains below all came from one sample that was sequenced in a study of T cells in Graves' hyperthyroidism and ophthalmopathy. Amplification of TCR beta CDR3 regions was performed using RNA transcripts as template. First-round RT-PCR targeting the TCR CDR3 was performed with the HTBI primer set. Using its own MiXCR run on the multiplex PCR reads, TCRdb lists one record per CDR3 protein. This sample has hundreds of thousands of distinct CDR3 sequences, with roughly 14% found just once. The source material was blood. The receptors shown here come from a woman aged 18-30 years with Graves' hyperthyroidism that later progressed to Graves' ophthalmopathy.

This clonotype was observed at least ten times. The V and J genes are TRBV11-1 and TRBJ2-5; TRBD2 aligns across 11 bases. The CDR3 is 14 amino acids. The V gene end was trimmed by 6 bases and the J gene end by 5 bases; junction bases not matched to a gene: 5. Germline CDR1 reads SGHAT; CDR2 reads FQDESV (reference sequence). Written as DNA, the CDR3 is TGTGCCAGCAGTTTTAGCGGGAGGGCGGAGACCCAGTACTTC. This encodes CASSFSGRAETQYF.

This clonotype was counted once. One base away lies a much larger clone, so this may be a sequencing read error. This chain uses TRBV7-9 with TRBJ2-7, with TRBD1 identical over 8 bases. The V gene's germline CDR1 is SEHNR and CDR2 FQNEAQ (reference sequence). V was clipped by 5 bases and J by 6 bases; unmatched bases: 3. This CDR3 spans 12 amino acids. CDR3: CASSLQGAEQYF. The CDR3 region has the DNA TGTGCCAGCAGCCTCCAGGGGGCCGAGCAGTACTTC.

This clonotype was observed a few times. This chain joins TRBV3-1 and TRBJ1-1; D is unresolved. The CDR3 contains 14 residues. V shed 6 bases and J shed 1 base, with 12 bases lying between them. Germline V gene data show CDR1 as LGHDT and CDR2 as YNNKEL (reference sequence). CDR3 region: CASSKTTGNTEAFF. Written as DNA, the CDR3 is TGTGCCAGCAGTAAAACTACCGGGAACACTGAAGCTTTCTTT.

This clonotype was detected a few times. The V gene is TRBV27, the J gene TRBJ1-5; TRBD1 matches at 7 bases. V gave up 6 bases and J gave up 7 bases; unmatched junction bases: 6. Germline values: CDR1 MNHEY, CDR2 SMNVEV (reference sequence). This CDR3 has 13 residues. The CDR3 sequence is CASSPRDSQPQHF. In DNA form, the CDR3 reads TGTGCCAGCAGCCCCAGGGACAGCCAGCCCCAGCATTTT.

The CDR3 DNA is TGTGCCAGCAGTGGGTCGGCAGGCGGCTATGGCTACACCTTC. Its protein is CASSGSAGGYGYTF. The rearrangement joins TRBV2 to TRBJ1-2; D uncertain. Trimming removed 4 bases from V and 4 bases from J, with 13 bases in between. Germline-derived CDR1 and CDR2 are SNHLY and FYNNEI. The CDR3 length is 14 residues.

The sample holds many counts of this clonotype. J is TRBJ2-3 and V is TRBV24-1; 12 bases line up with TRBD1. The CDR3 extends over 14 amino acids. The V and J ends lost 9 bases and 3 bases, in that order; junction bases with no gene match: 3. Germline V gives CDR1 KGHDR, CDR2 SFDVKD. CDR3 sequence reads: CATGTGGRTDTQYF. In DNA form, the CDR3 reads TGTGCCACCGGGACAGGGGGCAGGACAGATACGCAGTATTTT.

This clonotype was recorded many times. The rearrangement uses TRBV5-1 and TRBJ1-2, with D unclear. V lost 4 bases and J 3 bases, leaving 13 bases between the germline ends. The CDR3 spans 14 residues. Germline CDR1 reads SGHRS; CDR2 reads YFSETQ. The CDR3 reads CASSREGGDYGYTF. The CDR3 DNA follows: TGCGCCAGCAGCCGGGAGGGAGGAGACTATGGCTACACCTTC.

Many counts were recorded for this clonotype. The chain joins TRBV18 to TRBJ1-2; D may be TRBD1 (5 bases). The CDR3 sequence is 13 residues long. V was cut by 5 bases and J by 5 bases, with 12 bases left in between. Germline V gene lookup returns CDR1 KGHSH and CDR2 LQKENI. The CDR3 DNA sequence: TGTGCCAGCTCAGATCGGCAGGGTTATGGCTACACCTTC. Protein: CASSDRQGYGYTF.

This clonotype has only a few counts. The rearrangement links TRBV3-1 to TRBJ2-3; 8 nucleotides align to TRBD2. In germline, CDR1 is LGHDT, CDR2 YNNKEL (reference sequence). With V trimmed by 1 base and J by 1 base, 10 bases remained unmatched. The CDR3 covers 18 residues. CDR3 DNA sequence: TGTGCCAGCAGCCAAGGCGGCGGGAGGAGTTGGGGCACAGATACGCAGTATTTT. Translated, it gives CASSQGGGRSWGTDTQYF.

The genes are TRBV24-1 and TRBJ2-1; TRBD2 matches 7 bases. Germline V lookup: CDR1 KGHDR, CDR2 SFDVKD. The CDR3 totals 16 residues. J was trimmed by 5 bases and V by 4 bases; bases with no gene match: 10. The CDR3 reads CATSDLGLVGNNEQFF. The CDR3 DNA follows: TGTGCCACCAGTGACCTAGGACTAGTGGGAAACAATGAGCAGTTCTTC.

This clonotype occurred many times. J is TRBJ2-1 and V is TRBV7-9; no firm D call. The V gene lost 2 bases and the J gene lost 8 bases, with 13 bases spanning the gap. CDR1 and CDR2 from the germline V gene are SEHNR and FQNEAQ (reference sequence). This CDR3 has 14 residues. CDR3 bases: TGTGCCAGCAGCTTAAAGGACCAACGGGATGAGCAGTTCTTC. Its translation: CASSLKDQRDEQFF.

This clonotype appeared many times. The chain recombines TRBV27 with TRBJ2-7; TRBD2 matches at 7 bases. Germline CDR1 and CDR2: MNHEY and SMNVEV (reference sequence). The CDR3 totals 12 residues. V shed 8 bases, J shed 3 bases, and the junction held 4 bases outside the gene matches. CDR3 sequence (DNA): TGTGCCAGCTGGTCGGGAGGCTACGAGCAGTACTTC. This encodes CASWSGGYEQYF.

The V and J genes are TRBV6-1 and TRBJ2-2; D may be TRBD1 or TRBD2 (5 bases each). Germline lookup yields CDR1 MNHNS and CDR2 SASEGT. CDR3 length: 13 amino acids. V was cut by 10 bases and J by 4 bases, with 13 bases left in between. CDR3 sequence reads: CATSRDPTGELFF. DNA for the CDR3: TGTGCCACCTCCCGGGACCCCACCGGGGAGCTGTTTTTT.

This clonotype was seen at least ten times. The chain links TRBV27 to TRBJ2-7, with D unresolved. Trimming pared 5 bases from V and 3 bases from J, leaving 14 bases between. The CDR3 is 14 residues long. Germline assignment: CDR1 MNHEY and CDR2 SMNVEV (reference sequence). The DNA of the CDR3 is TGTGCCAGCAGTCAAAAATCTCGGTACTACGAGCAGTACTTC. Protein: CASSQKSRYYEQYF.

The sample holds many counts of this clonotype. V and J are TRBV28 and TRBJ2-3, with 10 bases identical to TRBD2. CDR3 length: 17 amino acids. CDR1 and CDR2 (germline): MDHEN, SYDVKM. The V and J ends lost 3 bases and 5 bases, in that order; junction bases with no gene match: 11. The CDR3 coding sequence is TGTGCCAGCAGTTTTGCCCGGGGACTAGCGACGGAAGATACGCAGTATTTT. Translating gives CASSFARGLATEDTQYF. Drawing the rest from reference TRBV28 and TRBJ2-3, the complete variable domain is DVKVTQSSRYLVKRTGEKVFLECVQDMDHENMFWYRQDPGLGLRLIYFSYDVKMKEKGDIPEGYSVSREKKERFSLILESASTNQTSMYLCASSFARGLATEDTQYFGPGTRLTVL.

V usage is TRBV29-1 and J usage is TRBJ2-3, with 16 bases lining up with TRBD2. Germline CDR1 reads SQVTM; CDR2 reads ANQGSEA. The CDR3 runs 15 residues. V lost 7 bases and J lost 3; bases outside the gene matches: 4. CDR3 amino acids: CSAGTSGRATDTQYF. In nucleotides, the CDR3 is TGCAGCGCCGGGACTAGCGGGAGGGCGACAGATACGCAGTATTTT.

The CDR3 DNA sequence: TGCGCCAGCAGCCCTGGACTCCTTCACGAGCAGTACTTC. Its translation: CASSPGLLHEQYF. V gene TRBV4-3 combines with J gene TRBJ2-7, with D tentatively TRBD2 (5 bases). From germline, CDR1 is LGHNA and CDR2 YSLEER. The CDR3 is 13 residues long. V lost 4 bases and J lost 5, with 12 bases in between.

The gene calls are TRBV7-6 and TRBJ2-7, with D hard to call. The CDR3 extends over 15 amino acids. V gave up 4 bases and J gave up 6 bases, with 19 bases separating them. The germline CDR1 and CDR2 sequences are SGHVS and FNYEAQ. The CDR3 nucleotides are TGTGCCAGCAGCTCTACTGCGGCCTCAACGGGCGAGCAGTACTTC. Amino acids: CASSSTAASTGEQYF.

This clonotype was counted between two and nine times. This rearrangement joins TRBV15 to TRBJ2-7; perhaps D is TRBD1 or TRBD2 (5 bases each). V lost 8 bases and J 5 bases, leaving 19 bases between the germline ends. This CDR3 has 14 amino acids. Germline loops: CDR1 LNHNV, CDR2 YYDKDF (reference sequence). The CDR3 spells CATAGTGAHHEQYF. The CDR3 DNA reads as TGTGCCACCGCCGGGACCGGGGCCCACCACGAGCAGTACTTC. Looking up the rest from reference TRBV15 and TRBJ2-7 gives the full variable domain: DAMVIQNPRYQVTQFGKPVTLSCSQTLNHNVMYWYQQKSSQAPKLLFHYYDKDFNNEADTPDNFQSRRPNTSFCFLDIRSPGLGDTAMYLCATAGTGAHHEQYFGPGTRLTVT.

This clonotype occurred many times. The chain has TRBV27 and TRBJ2-1; 10 nucleotides line up with TRBD2. The germline V gene encodes CDR1 MNHEY and CDR2 SMNVEV (reference sequence). This CDR3 is 15 amino acids long. Germline trimming cut 5 bases from V and 8 bases from J; bases unmatched to any gene: 9. CDR3 region: CASSRLAGASHEQFF. The CDR3 DNA is TGTGCCAGCAGTCGCCTAGCGGGAGCGTCCCATGAGCAGTTCTTC.

V usage is TRBV7-9 and J usage is TRBJ2-2; D is unresolved. Trimming took 0 bases from V and 6 from J, leaving 5 bases between them. CDR1 and CDR2 from the germline V gene are SEHNR and FQNEAQ (reference sequence). This CDR3 has 13 amino acids. The CDR3 reads CASSLAGPGELFF. In nucleotides, the CDR3 is TGTGCCAGCAGCTTAGCGGGTCCCGGGGAGCTGTTTTTT.

This clonotype was recorded at least ten times. CDR3 in DNA: TGCAGTGCTAGAGAGAGGGACAGGGAGTACACTGAAGCTTTCTTT. It encodes CSARERDREYTEAFF. V gene TRBV20-1 combines with J gene TRBJ1-1; TRBD1 aligns across 9 bases. Germline CDR1 reads DFQATT; CDR2 reads SNEGSKA (reference sequence). The CDR3 has 15 residues. The junction had 5 bases not matched to a gene; V was cut back by 0 bases and J by 3 bases.

This clonotype was recorded at least ten times. The chain links TRBV28 to TRBJ1-4, with 10 bases identical to TRBD1. CDR1 is MDHEN, CDR2 SYDVKM, per germline. V trimming: 10 bases; J trimming: 5 bases; junction bases outside the gene matches: 4. The CDR3 contains 13 residues. The CDR3 DNA reads as TGTGCCACTCCGGGACAGGGGAATGAAAAACTGTTTTTT. It is translated as CATPGQGNEKLFF.

This clonotype was found many times. The V call is TRBV12-3 or TRBV12-4, the J call TRBJ2-3; D might be TRBD2 (6 bases). This CDR3 comprises 17 residues. Trimming took 5 bases from V and 0 from J, leaving 18 bases between them. The CDR3 loop is CASSPGVSGASTDTQYF. The DNA for the CDR3 is TGTGCCAGCAGTCCGGGGGTTTCTGGGGCGAGCACAGATACGCAGTATTTT.